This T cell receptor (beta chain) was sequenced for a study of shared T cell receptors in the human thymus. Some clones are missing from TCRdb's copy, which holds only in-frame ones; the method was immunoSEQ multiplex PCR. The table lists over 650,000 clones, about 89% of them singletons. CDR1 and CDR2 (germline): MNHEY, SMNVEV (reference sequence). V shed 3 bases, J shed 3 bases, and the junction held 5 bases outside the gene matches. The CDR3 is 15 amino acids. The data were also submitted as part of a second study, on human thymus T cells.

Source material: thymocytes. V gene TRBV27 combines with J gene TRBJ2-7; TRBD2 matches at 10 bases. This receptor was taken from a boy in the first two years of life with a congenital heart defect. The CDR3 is CASSFGLAVYYEQYF. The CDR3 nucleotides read TGTGCCAGCAGTTTCGGACTAGCGGTGTACTACGAGCAGTACTTC.